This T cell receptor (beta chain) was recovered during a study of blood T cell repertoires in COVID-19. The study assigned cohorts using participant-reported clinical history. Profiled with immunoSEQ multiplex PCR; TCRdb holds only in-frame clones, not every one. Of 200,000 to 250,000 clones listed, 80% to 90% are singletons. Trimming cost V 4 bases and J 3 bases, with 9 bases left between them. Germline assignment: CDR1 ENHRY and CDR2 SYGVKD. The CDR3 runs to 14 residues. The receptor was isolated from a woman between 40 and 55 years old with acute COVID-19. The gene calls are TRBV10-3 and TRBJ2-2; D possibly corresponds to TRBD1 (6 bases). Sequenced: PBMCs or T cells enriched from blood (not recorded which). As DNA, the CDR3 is TGTGCCATCAGTGCTGGACAGTACACCGGGGAGCTGTTTTTT. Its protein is CAISAGQYTGELFF.